This TCR beta chain derives from a study of control samples from healthy donors and cancer patients. Assay used: immunoSEQ multiplex PCR; TCRdb lists only in-frame clones, some missing. Of around 100,000 clones in the sample, roughly 90% were seen once. V lost 5 bases, J lost 4 bases, and 14 bases lay in between. Germline lookup yields CDR1 SGHAT and CDR2 FQDESV (reference sequence). The CDR3 totals 14 residues. The receptor was derived from a man aged 30 to 45 in good health. The chain carries TRBV11-1 and TRBJ2-5; D might be TRBD1 or TRBD2, each matching 5 bases. The sample consisted of blood. CDR3 protein: CASSEGQGRETQYF. DNA of the CDR3: TGTGCCAGCAGCGAGGGGCAGGGAAGAGAGACCCAGTACTTC.